A selection of T cell receptor beta chains follows, all from one sample in a study of control samples from healthy donors and cancer patients. Method: immunoSEQ multiplex PCR; TCRdb's copy keeps in-frame clones and lacks some. The top ten hold 3.5% to 4.5% of the sample, which has some 100,000 clones, 90% seen once. The sample was blood. The source is a human donor in good health. The donor label of this sample is uncertain. Each CDR3 is given with its conserved first and last residue. A D gene is named only where the DNA matches it firmly. Some rows have no size entry. The others give once, few or many, or a class for an expanded clone.

>TRBJ1-2|TRBV5-1|-|-
CASSLVPGNYGYTF
TGCGCCAGCAGCTTGGTACCAGGGAACTATGGCTACACCTTC
>TRBJ1-2|TRBV18|-|-
CASSPRQILANYGYTF
TGTGCCAGCTCACCAAGACAGATTTTAGCTAACTATGGCTACACCTTC
>TRBJ1-5|TRBV24-1|-|-
CATSDWGNQPQHF
TGTGCCACCAGTGATTGGGGCAATCAGCCCCAGCATTTT
>TRBJ1-1|TRBV19|TRBD1|-
CASSPGQGDGSGTEAFF
TGTGCCAGTAGTCCGGGACAGGGGGATGGAAGTGGCACTGAAGCTTTCTTT
>TRBJ1-3|TRBV6-5|TRBD1|-
CASSFEGTGDGNTIYF
TGTGCCAGCAGTTTCGAAGGGACAGGGGATGGAAACACCATATATTTT
>TRBJ2-1|TRBV20-1|-|-
CSASLRGNYNEQFF
TGCAGTGCTAGTCTTCGGGGTAACTACAATGAGCAGTTCTTC
>TRBJ1-4|TRBV19|-|-
CASSNQESNKLFF
TGTGCCAGTAGTAATCAGGAATCGAATAAACTGTTTTTT
>TRBJ1-2|TRBV19|TRBD1|-
CASSWTGNSNYGYTF
TGTGCCAGTAGCTGGACAGGGAACTCTAACTATGGCTACACCTTC
>TRBJ2-2|TRBV5-1|-|-
CASSLLTGADTGELFF
TGCGCCAGCAGCTTATTGACGGGAGCTGACACCGGGGAGCTGTTTTTT
>TRBJ2-5|TRBV19|-|-
CASSPSIAVTSETQYF
TGTGCCAGTAGTCCTTCTATAGCGGTGACTTCAGAGACCCAGTACTTC
>TRBJ2-7|TRBV6-5|-|-
CASSTGGEYEQYF
TGTGCCAGCAGTACAGGGGGGGAGTACGAGCAGTACTTC
>TRBJ1-5|TRBV11-2|-|-
CASSQGTGNQPQHF
TGTGCCAGCAGCCAGGGCACTGGGAATCAGCCCCAGCATTTT
>TRBJ2-3|TRBV11-1|TRBD2|-
CASSLSRGGPPDTQYF
TGTGCCAGCAGCCTCTCGCGGGGGGGCCCGCCAGATACGCAGTATTTT
>TRBJ1-5|TRBV19|-|-
CASTQGVGSNQPQHF
TGTGCCAGTACTCAGGGAGTAGGCAGCAATCAGCCCCAGCATTTT
>TRBJ1-2|TRBV28|-|-
CASSLGFGGARGYTF
TGTGCCAGCAGTTTAGGTTTTGGGGGGGCGCGGGGCTACACCTTC
>TRBJ1-2|TRBV6-5|TRBD1|-
CASSRQGAYGYTF
TGTGCCAGCAGTCGGCAGGGGGCTTATGGCTACACCTTC
>TRBJ2-5|TRBV7-3|-|few
CASSLNGVRETQYF
TGTGCCAGCAGCTTAAACGGGGTGCGGGAGACCCAGTACTTC
>TRBJ1-6|TRBV30|-|-
CAWSHQRTWSSYNSPLHF
TGTGCCTGGAGCCACCAGAGGACCTGGAGCTCCTATAATTCACCCCTCCACTTT
>TRBJ1-5|TRBV27|-|-
CASGGQNWPQHF
TGTGCCAGCGGAGGGCAGAATTGGCCCCAGCATTTT
>TRBJ1-1|TRBV4-1|-|-
CASSQEDGDTEAFF
TGCGCCAGCAGCCAAGAGGACGGGGACACTGAAGCTTTCTTT
>TRBJ1-1|TRBV6-5|-|-
CASSYSYLNTEAFF
TGTGCCAGCAGTTACTCTTACCTCAACACTGAAGCTTTCTTT
>TRBJ2-3|TRBV28|-|-
CASSLPGREGADTQYF
TGTGCCAGCAGTTTACCGGGACGTGAGGGTGCAGATACGCAGTATTTT
>TRBJ1-5|TRBV10-2|-|-
CASRGTSGSQPQHF
TGCGCCAGCCGGGGGACATCCGGAAGTCAGCCCCAGCATTTT
>TRBJ1-4|TRBV25-1|TRBD1|few
CASSDKGAGEKLFF
TGTGCCAGCAGTGATAAGGGGGCGGGGGAAAAACTGTTTTTT
>TRBJ2-5|TRBV14|-|once
CASSQVGRRVQETQYF
TGTGCCAGCAGCCAAGTTGGCAGGAGGGTCCAAGAGACCCAGTACTTC
>TRBJ1-5|TRBV6-6|-|-
CASSYADGGNQPQHF
TGTGCCAGCAGTTACGCCGACGGGGGCAATCAGCCCCAGCATTTT
>TRBJ2-3|TRBV3-1/TRBV3-2|-|-
CASSLRPGLSPDTQYF
TGTGCCAGCAGCCTCCGGCCGGGACTCTCTCCAGATACGCAGTATTTT
>TRBJ1-2|TRBV6-5|-|-
CASSPGNYGYTF
TGTGCCAGCAGCCCCGGGAACTATGGCTACACCTTC
>TRBJ2-7|TRBV28|TRBD2|few
CASSSGAYEQYF
TGTGCCAGCAGCAGCGGGGCCTACGAGCAGTACTTC
>TRBJ2-7|TRBV11-2|-|-
CASSPSDLNEQYF
TGTGCCAGCAGCCCTTCGGATCTGAACGAGCAGTACTTC
>TRBJ1-1|TRBV12-5|-|once
CASGLALNTEAFF
TGTGCTAGTGGTTTGGCCTTGAACACTGAAGCTTTCTTT
>TRBJ2-3|TRBV11-2|-|-
CASSRGYGGQSTDTQYF
TGTGCCAGCAGCAGAGGTTACGGGGGACAGAGCACAGATACGCAGTATTTT
>TRBJ2-5|TRBV6-5|-|few
CATSLVGETQYF
TGTGCCACCAGTCTAGTTGGTGAGACCCAGTACTTC
>TRBJ1-5|TRBV6-5|-|-
CASSMQNQPQHF
TGTGCCAGCAGCATGCAGAATCAGCCCCAGCATTTT
>TRBJ1-2|TRBV5-6|-|-
CASSFWGRNGNYTF
TGTGCCAGCAGCTTCTGGGGGCGCAATGGTAACTACACCTTC
>TRBJ1-3|TRBV20-1|-|-
CSASLSGNTIYF
TGCAGTGCTAGTCTTTCTGGAAACACCATATATTTT
>TRBJ1-1|TRBV7-9|-|-
CALRSAGVNTEAFF
TGTGCCTTGAGGAGCGCGGGGGTTAATACTGAAGCTTTCTTT
>TRBJ2-7|TRBV14|TRBD1|-
CASQRQGGYEQYF
TGTGCCAGCCAAAGACAGGGTGGGTACGAGCAGTACTTC
>TRBJ1-2|TRBV5-5|-|-
CASSLDRSYGYTF
TGTGCCAGCAGCCTTGACAGGAGCTATGGCTACACCTTC
>TRBJ1-1|TRBV6-5|-|-
CASGNTEAFF
TGTGCCAGCGGAAACACTGAAGCTTTCTTT
>TRBJ1-2|TRBV3-1/TRBV3-2|TRBD1|-
CASSRQTGFDYGYTF
TGTGCCAGCAGCCGACAGACAGGGTTCGACTATGGCTACACCTTC
>TRBJ1-4|TRBV12-3/TRBV12-4|-|-
CASRRGNEKLFF
TGTGCCAGCCGCCGGGGGAATGAAAAACTGTTTTTT
>TRBJ1-5|TRBV7-8|-|-
CASSFSGEDQPQHF
TGTGCCAGCAGCTTCTCAGGTGAGGATCAGCCCCAGCATTTT
>TRBJ2-3|TRBV12-5|-|once
CASGLFLAGTVDTQYF
TGTGCTAGTGGTTTGTTCTTAGCGGGGACAGTGGATACGCAGTATTTT
>TRBJ1-2|TRBV5-1|-|few
CASSLGTLGGGYTF
TGCGCCAGCAGCTTGGGGACTCTTGGCGGTGGCTACACCTTC
>TRBJ2-1|TRBV9|-|-
CASSVGQNSYNEQFF
TGTGCCAGCAGCGTAGGTCAGAACTCCTACAATGAGCAGTTCTTC
>TRBJ2-7|TRBV28|-|-
CASSPSSDYEQYF
TGTGCCAGCAGTCCCTCTAGCGACTACGAGCAGTACTTC
>TRBJ1-4|TRBV6-5|TRBD1|-
CASSLDRANQEKLFF
TGTGCCAGCAGTTTAGACAGGGCGAATCAGGAAAAACTGTTTTTT
>TRBJ2-3|TRBV20-1|TRBD1|-
CSASSGTGVGDTQYF
TGCAGTGCTAGTTCCGGGACAGGGGTGGGAGATACGCAGTATTTT
>TRBJ2-7|TRBV19|-|-
CASRTELNSYEQYF
TGTGCCAGTAGAACAGAGTTAAACTCCTACGAGCAGTACTTC
>TRBJ2-5|TRBV25-1|TRBD2|-
CASSELFSGGETQYF
TGTGCCAGCAGTGAATTGTTTAGCGGGGGGGAAACCCAGTACTTC
>TRBJ1-2|TRBV19|-|-
CASSINRVGGYTF
TGTGCCAGTAGTATAAACAGGGTTGGCGGCTACACCTTC
>TRBJ2-4|TRBV5-6|TRBD1|few
CASSLGVTGLAKNIQYF
TGTGCCAGCAGCTTGGGGGTGACAGGGCTTGCCAAAAACATTCAGTACTTC
>TRBJ2-3|TRBV19|-|-
CASSRDSVPGTDTQYF
TGTGCCAGTAGTAGGGATTCGGTACCCGGCACAGATACGCAGTATTTT
>TRBJ1-2|TRBV12-3/TRBV12-4|TRBD1|-
CASSTGEDYGYTF
TGTGCCAGCAGTACAGGGGAAGACTATGGCTACACCTTC
>TRBJ2-5|TRBV9|-|-
CASSVYGGEETQYF
TGTGCCAGCAGCGTATACGGGGGCGAAGAGACCCAGTACTTC
>TRBJ1-6|TRBV6-5|-|once
CASSYGAFRESSPLHF
TGTGCCAGCAGTTACGGGGCCTTTCGGGAGAGTTCACCCCTCCACTTT
>TRBJ2-5|TRBV4-3|TRBD1|-
CASSQSTGVQETQYF
TGCGCCAGCAGCCAATCAACAGGGGTTCAAGAGACCCAGTACTTC
>TRBJ1-2|TRBV19|-|-
CASSIGTPYGYTF
TGTGCCAGTAGTATTGGCACTCCCTATGGCTACACCTTC
>TRBJ2-1|TRBV7-3|TRBD2|-
CASSLLAGGPLFF
TGTGCCAGCAGCTTGCTAGCGGGGGGCCCCCTATTCTTC